One sample yielded the 16 T cell receptor beta chains listed below, sequenced in a study of blood T cell repertoires in COVID-19. The repertoire was sequenced with immunoSEQ multiplex PCR; TCRdb's copy has only in-frame clones and lacks some. The table has 250,000 or so clones, about 88% seen once. The sample consisted of peripheral blood. These receptor sequences come from a woman in her sixties or seventies with acute or convalescent COVID-19.

The CDR3 protein is CATQMPVGDTQYF. CDR3 coding DNA: TGTGCCACCCAGATGCCGGTCGGGGATACGCAGTATTTT. This chain uses TRBV6-5 with TRBJ2-3; D is undetermined. Germline CDR1 reads MNHEY; CDR2 reads SVGAGI. This CDR3 is 13 amino acids long. Trimming stripped 10 bases from V and 6 bases from J, with 17 bases between.

The rearrangement links TRBV4-2 to TRBJ1-2, with 10 bases matching TRBD1. J gave up 2 bases and V 4 bases, and 10 bases lay outside the gene matches. This CDR3 has 17 residues. The germline V gene encodes CDR1 LGHNA and CDR2 YNFKEQ. The CDR3 bases are TGTGCCAGCAGCCGGGAGGGGGACAGGGGCGGAAACTATGGCTACACCTTC. Translation gives CASSREGDRGGNYGYTF.

The genes are TRBV4-3 and TRBJ2-1; D perhaps matches TRBD2 (6 bases). Germline V gives CDR1 LGHNA, CDR2 YSLEER. The CDR3 is 15 residues long. V was trimmed by 0 bases and J by 4 bases, leaving 10 bases between them. The CDR3 region is CASSQEGTLYNEQFF. The CDR3 DNA is TGCGCCAGCAGCCAAGAAGGGACTCTATACAATGAGCAGTTCTTC.

The chain couples TRBV6-5 to TRBJ2-2; a possible D gene is TRBD1 (5 bases). This CDR3 has 13 residues. The V end lost 6 bases, the J end lost 6 bases, and 11 bases lay between the germline ends. Germline values: CDR1 MNHEY, CDR2 SVGAGI. The CDR3 nucleotides are TGTGCCAGCAGCAAGCAGGGATCCGGGGAGCTGTTTTTT. Its protein product is CASSKQGSGELFF.

The chain employs TRBV2 and TRBJ2-1, with 13 bases identical to TRBD2. This CDR3 is built from 14 residues. V lost 6 bases to trimming and J lost 7 bases; unmatched junction nucleotides: 3. Germline-derived CDR1 and CDR2 are SNHLY and FYNNEI. The CDR3: CASSTSGGANEQFF. The CDR3 DNA reads TGTGCCAGCAGCACTAGCGGGGGGGCAAATGAGCAGTTCTTC.

This clone was seen a few times. CDR3 amino acids: CASSVLAGAPTGELFF. The CDR3 DNA reads as TGTGCCAGCAGTGTGCTAGCGGGGGCACCCACCGGGGAGCTGTTTTTT. V gene TRBV2 combines with J gene TRBJ2-2; 10 bases map to TRBD2. The trim removed 4 bases at V and 4 bases at J, leaving 6 bases unmatched. The CDR3 runs to 16 residues. Germline V gene sequence: CDR1 SNHLY, CDR2 FYNNEI.

The V gene is TRBV19, the J gene TRBJ2-7, with TRBD2 identical over 13 bases. Looked up from germline, CDR1 is LNHDA and CDR2 is SQIVND (reference sequence). With 6 bases clipped from V and 4 bases from J, the junction kept 6 bases outside the gene matches. This CDR3 region has 15 residues. The CDR3 nucleotides read TGTGCCAGTAGCCTGACTAGCGGGAGGATTTACGAGCAGTACTTC. Its protein is CASSLTSGRIYEQYF.

This chain connects TRBV5-1 to TRBJ1-6; D is undetermined. V lost 0 bases, J lost 3 bases, and 16 bases lay in between. Germline CDR1 and CDR2: SGHRS and YFSETQ. The CDR3 spans 18 residues. CDR3 sequence (DNA): TGCGCCAGCAGCTTGGAGATCGTCAGGATACACTATAATTCACCCCTCCACTTT. Its protein is CASSLEIVRIHYNSPLHF.

This chain connects TRBV4-2 to TRBJ2-1; 9 nucleotides align to TRBD2. V trimming: 1 base; J trimming: 3 bases; junction bases outside the gene matches: 4. The V gene's germline CDR1 is LGHNA and CDR2 YNFKEQ. This CDR3 contains 16 residues. CDR3 nucleotides: TGTGCCAGCAGCCAAGCTACAGCGGGGGGCTACAATGAGCAGTTCTTC. It codes for CASSQATAGGYNEQFF.

The sample holds a few counts of this clone. The gene calls are TRBV3-1 (or the pseudogene TRBV3-2) and TRBJ1-5, with D tentatively TRBD1 (6 bases). Trimming took 6 bases from V and 0 from J, leaving 24 bases between them. Germline V gene data show CDR1 as LGHDT and CDR2 as YNNKEL (reference sequence). This CDR3 region has 19 residues. CDR3 DNA sequence: TGTGCCAGCAGTCCTCAGAACCTCCAGGGGATTTATAGCAATCAGCCCCAGCATTTT. It codes for CASSPQNLQGIYSNQPQHF.

The chain carries TRBV6-6 and TRBJ1-6; D remains unclear. The CDR3 is 13 residues long. Trimming removed 5 bases from V and 8 bases from J, with 10 bases in between. Germline V gene lookup returns CDR1 MNHNY and CDR2 SVGAGI (reference sequence). CDR3 region: CASSQSRDSPLHF. Written as DNA, the CDR3 is TGTGCCAGCAGTCAGTCACGGGATTCACCCCTCCACTTT.

This rearrangement joins TRBV6-5 to TRBJ1-1; D is unclear. The V end was cut by 2 bases, the J end by 5 bases, with 15 bases between. CDR3 size: 15 residues. Germline-derived CDR1 and CDR2 are MNHEY and SVGAGI. In DNA form, the CDR3 reads TGTGCCAGCAGTTACGAGACACCAAGCAGGACTGAAGCTTTCTTT. The encoded protein is CASSYETPSRTEAFF.

This chain uses TRBV27 with TRBJ2-7; a possible D gene is TRBD1 (7 bases). The CDR3 spans 14 residues. The V and J ends lost 8 bases and 3 bases respectively, with 17 bases between them. Germline loops: CDR1 MNHEY, CDR2 SMNVEV (reference sequence). CDR3 protein: CASRRQGGLYEQYF. CDR3 nucleotides: TGTGCCAGCCGAAGACAGGGAGGCCTCTACGAGCAGTACTTC.

The chain combines TRBV7-2 with TRBJ1-6; D may be TRBD1 (5 bases). Per the germline V gene, CDR1 is SGHTA and CDR2 is FQGNSA. The V end lost 0 bases, the J end lost 7 bases, and 10 bases lay between the germline ends. The CDR3 sequence is 15 residues long. The CDR3 DNA follows: TGTGCCAGCAGCTTAGCAGGGGTTGGGAATTCACCCCTCCACTTT. It encodes CASSLAGVGNSPLHF. The complete variable domain, with remaining parts taken from reference TRBV7-2 and TRBJ1-6, reads GAGVSQSPSNKVTEKGKDVELRCDPISGHTALYWYRQSLGQGLEFLIYFQGNSAPDKSGLPSDRFSAERTGGSVSTLTIQRTQQEDSAVYLCASSLAGVGNSPLHFGNGTRLTVT.

The chain joins TRBV6-5 to TRBJ1-1; D not resolved. The CDR3 loop spans 13 amino acids. Trimming removed 2 bases from V and 5 bases from J, with 9 bases in between. The germline gives CDR1 MNHEY, CDR2 SVGAGI. The chain's CDR3 is CASSYGGGTEAFF. The CDR3 DNA sequence: TGTGCCAGCAGTTACGGAGGAGGTACTGAAGCTTTCTTT.

This clone was observed a handful of times. The rearrangement joins TRBV28 to TRBJ1-1, with D perhaps matching TRBD1 (6 bases). Germline V lookup: CDR1 MDHEN, CDR2 SYDVKM. The CDR3 is 12 residues long. V lost 5 bases, J lost 4 bases, and 8 bases lay in between. CDR3 in amino acids: CASSNRVTEAFF. CDR3 DNA sequence: TGTGCCAGCAGTAACAGGGTCACTGAAGCTTTCTTT.